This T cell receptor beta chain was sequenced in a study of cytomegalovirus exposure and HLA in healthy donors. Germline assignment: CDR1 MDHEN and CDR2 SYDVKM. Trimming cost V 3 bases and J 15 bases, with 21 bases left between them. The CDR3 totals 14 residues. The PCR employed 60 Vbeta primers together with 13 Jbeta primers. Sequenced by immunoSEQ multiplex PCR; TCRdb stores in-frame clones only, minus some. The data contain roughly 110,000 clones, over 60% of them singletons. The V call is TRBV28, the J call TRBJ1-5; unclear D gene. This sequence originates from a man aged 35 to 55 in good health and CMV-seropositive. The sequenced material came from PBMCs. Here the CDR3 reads CASSLARPEDPPHF. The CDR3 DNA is TGTGCCAGCAGTTTGGCCAGACCGGAGGATCCTCCGCATTTT.